Listed here is a single T cell receptor beta chain. The TCRbeta library was prepared with unique molecular identifiers. TCRdb passed the PCR reads through MiXCR, listing each CDR3 protein once. The top ten clones hold less than 4.5% of a sample with over 550,000 distinct CDR3 sequences, roughly a tenth of them seen once. The data originate from a study of T-cell reconstitution after alpha-beta-depleted transplantation in children. The CDR3 sequence is 15 residues long. J gave up 7 bases and V 5 bases, and 9 bases lay outside the gene matches. The sequences come from PBMCs from the stem cell graft donor, collected from the stem cell graft. The source of this sequence is a human donor who donated a stem cell graft to a child with acute myeloid leukemia. This rearrangement joins TRBV12-3 or TRBV12-4 to TRBJ1-5; TRBD1 matches at 9 bases. CDR3 sequence reads: CASSRRDRVGQPQHF. CDR3 in DNA: TGTGCCAGCAGTCGCCGGGACAGGGTAGGCCAGCCCCAGCATTTT.